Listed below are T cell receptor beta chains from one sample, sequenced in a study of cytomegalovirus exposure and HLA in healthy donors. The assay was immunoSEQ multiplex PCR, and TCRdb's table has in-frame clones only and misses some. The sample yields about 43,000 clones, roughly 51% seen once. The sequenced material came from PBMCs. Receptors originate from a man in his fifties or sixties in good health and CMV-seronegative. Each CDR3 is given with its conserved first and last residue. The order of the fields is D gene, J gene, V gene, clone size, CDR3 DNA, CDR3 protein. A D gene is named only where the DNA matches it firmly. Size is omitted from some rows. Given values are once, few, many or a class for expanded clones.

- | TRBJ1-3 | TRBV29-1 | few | TGCAGCGCTTCCTCTGGAAACACCATATATTTT | CSASSGNTIYF
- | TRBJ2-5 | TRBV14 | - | TGTGCCAGCAGCCAAGTAGTCGGACGGGGGACCCAGTACTTC | CASSQVVGRGTQYF
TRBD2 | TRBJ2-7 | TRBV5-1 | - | TGCGCCAGCAGCTTGGGGAGCGGGAGCGACTACGAGCAGTACTTC | CASSLGSGSDYEQYF
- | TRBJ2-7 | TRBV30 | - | TGTGCCTGGAGTGGGCAACATTTCTACGAGCAGTACTTC | CAWSGQHFYEQYF
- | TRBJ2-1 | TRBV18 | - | TGTGCCAGCTCACCACCCCGGGGTAGCGACGAGCAGTTCTTC | CASSPPRGSDEQFF
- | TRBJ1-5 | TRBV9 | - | TGTGCCAGCAGCCCTGGGGGCAACAGCAATCAGCCCCAGCATTTT | CASSPGGNSNQPQHF
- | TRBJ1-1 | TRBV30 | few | TGTGCCTGGAGTGTGGGGGGAGACACTGAAGCTTTCTTT | CAWSVGGDTEAFF
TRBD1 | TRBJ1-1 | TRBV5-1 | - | TGCGCCAGCAGCCCAGACAGGGGGAACACTGAAGCTTTCTTT | CASSPDRGNTEAFF
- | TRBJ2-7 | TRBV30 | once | TGTGCCTGGAGGGCATTGTACGAGCAGTACTTC | CAWRALYEQYF
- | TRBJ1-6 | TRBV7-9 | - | TGTGCCAGCAGCTTAGATCCACAGAGACCCCTCCACTTT | CASSLDPQRPLHF
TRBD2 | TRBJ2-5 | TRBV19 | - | TGTGCCAGTTTTAGCGGGAGGGCCGGGGAGACCCAGTACTTC | CASFSGRAGETQYF